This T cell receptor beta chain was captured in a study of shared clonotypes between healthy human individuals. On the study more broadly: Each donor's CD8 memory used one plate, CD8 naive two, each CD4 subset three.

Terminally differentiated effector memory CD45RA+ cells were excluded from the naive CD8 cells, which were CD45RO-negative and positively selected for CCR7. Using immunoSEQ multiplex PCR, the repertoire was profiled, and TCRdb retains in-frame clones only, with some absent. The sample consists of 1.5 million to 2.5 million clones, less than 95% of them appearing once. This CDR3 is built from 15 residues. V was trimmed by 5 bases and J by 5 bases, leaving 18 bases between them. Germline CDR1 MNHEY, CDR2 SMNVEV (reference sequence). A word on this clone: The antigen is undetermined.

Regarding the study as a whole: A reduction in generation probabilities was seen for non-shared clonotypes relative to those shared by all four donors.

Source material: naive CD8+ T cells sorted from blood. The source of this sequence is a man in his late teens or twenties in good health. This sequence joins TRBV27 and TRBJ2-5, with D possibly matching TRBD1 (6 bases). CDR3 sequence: CASSISYRAWETQYF. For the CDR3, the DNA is TGTGCCAGCAGTATAAGCTACAGGGCTTGGGAGACCCAGTACTTC.